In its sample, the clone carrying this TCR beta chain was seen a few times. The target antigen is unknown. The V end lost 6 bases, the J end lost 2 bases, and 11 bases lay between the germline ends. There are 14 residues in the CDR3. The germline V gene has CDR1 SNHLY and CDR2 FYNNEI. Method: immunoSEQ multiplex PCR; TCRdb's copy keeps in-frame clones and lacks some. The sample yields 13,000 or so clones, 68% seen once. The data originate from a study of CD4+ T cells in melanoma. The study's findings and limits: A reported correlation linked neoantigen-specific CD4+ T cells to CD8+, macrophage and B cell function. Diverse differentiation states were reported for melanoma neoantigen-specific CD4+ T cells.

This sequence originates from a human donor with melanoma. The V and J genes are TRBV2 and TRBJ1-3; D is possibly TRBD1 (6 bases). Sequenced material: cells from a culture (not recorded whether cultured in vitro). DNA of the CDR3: TGTGCCAGCAGACCACAGGGCCCTGGAAACACCATATATTTT. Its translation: CASRPQGPGNTIYF.